This TCR beta chain originates from a study of shared clonotypes between healthy human individuals. Broader study findings: Exclusively blood specimens were collected; tissue repertoires likely differ.

Remarks on this clone: Its antigen is still unknown.

Running of the assay took place at deep level. Genomic DNA from each subset was divided evenly over several immunoSEQ plates. The repertoire was sequenced with immunoSEQ multiplex PCR; TCRdb's copy has only in-frame clones and lacks some. The sample contains some 1 million clones, about 74% of which appear only once. Trimming cost V 7 bases and J 5 bases, with 15 bases left between them. CDR3 size: 15 residues. Germline lookup yields CDR1 SGHVS and CDR2 FQNEAQ. Naive CD4+ cells were CD45RA-selected; the remaining cells were memory. The chain is built from TRBV7-8 and TRBJ1-6; a possible D gene is TRBD1 (6 bases). This clonotype was obtained from a man aged 18 to 35 in good health. Specimen: memory CD4+ T cells sorted from blood. Subset described: CD45RA-negative fraction. CDR3 region: CASTPGGLDNSPLHF. The DNA for the CDR3 is TGTGCCAGCACCCCGGGGGGGCTCGATAATTCACCCCTCCACTTT.